A selection of T cell receptor beta chains follows, all from one sample in a study of cytomegalovirus exposure and HLA in healthy donors. Assay: immunoSEQ multiplex PCR; the TCRdb copy retains only in-frame clones and omits some. The sample lists about 270,000 clones, around two thirds occurring once. The sequencing input was PBMCs. Receptors were obtained from a female donor in good health and CMV-seronegative. Each CDR3 is given with its conserved first and last residue. Each record gives: J gene, V gene, D gene, clone size, CDR3 DNA, CDR3 protein. The D gene is left open where the match is weak. Clone size is given for some rows only: seen once, a few or many times, or a class if the clone is expanded.

j_call: TRBJ1-1
v_call: TRBV28
d_call: NA
clone_size: few
cdr3_nt: TGTGCCAGCAGTTTATACGGCGGGAGAACTGAAGCTTTCTTT
cdr3_aa: CASSLYGGRTEAFF

j_call: TRBJ1-4
v_call: TRBV5-5
d_call: NA
clone_size: NA
cdr3_nt: TGTGCCAGCCGCTTAACGGTGGCAACTAATGAAAAACTGTTTTTT
cdr3_aa: CASRLTVATNEKLFF

j_call: TRBJ2-3
v_call: TRBV11-2
d_call: TRBD1
clone_size: NA
cdr3_nt: TGTGCCAGCAGCTTAGGGGGACAGAGAGGCACAGATACGCAGTATTTT
cdr3_aa: CASSLGGQRGTDTQYF

j_call: TRBJ2-1
v_call: TRBV6-4
d_call: NA
clone_size: NA
cdr3_nt: TGTGCCAGCAGTGACGGAGATAATCACAATGAGCAGTTCTTC
cdr3_aa: CASSDGDNHNEQFF

j_call: TRBJ2-3
v_call: TRBV27
d_call: TRBD1
clone_size: once
cdr3_nt: TGTGCCAGCAGTCTGACAGGGTCTAGCACAGATACGCAGTATTTT
cdr3_aa: CASSLTGSSTDTQYF

j_call: TRBJ1-4
v_call: TRBV28
d_call: NA
clone_size: NA
cdr3_nt: TGTGCCAGCAGTTTCTACAGTAATGAAAAACTGTTTTTT
cdr3_aa: CASSFYSNEKLFF

j_call: TRBJ2-3
v_call: TRBV19
d_call: NA
clone_size: few
cdr3_nt: TGTGCCAGTAGTATCCTCCGGGAAGATACGCAGTATTTT
cdr3_aa: CASSILREDTQYF

j_call: TRBJ2-5
v_call: TRBV4-1
d_call: TRBD2
clone_size: few
cdr3_nt: TGCGCCAGCAGCCAAGGGCTAGCGGGGTACGGTGAGACCCAGTACTTC
cdr3_aa: CASSQGLAGYGETQYF

j_call: TRBJ1-6
v_call: TRBV6-5
d_call: TRBD1
clone_size: NA
cdr3_nt: TGTGCCAGCAGTTACTCAGGGACAGGGGACGGGGTGCTCCACTTT
cdr3_aa: CASSYSGTGDGVLHF

j_call: TRBJ2-7
v_call: TRBV6-1
d_call: TRBD2
clone_size: once
cdr3_nt: TGTGCCAGCCGACTAGCGTCCTACGAGCAGTACTTC
cdr3_aa: CASRLASYEQYF

j_call: TRBJ2-7
v_call: TRBV28
d_call: TRBD2
clone_size: NA
cdr3_nt: TGTGCCAGCAGTTTACCAGCGGGGACCTCCTACGAGCAGTACTTC
cdr3_aa: CASSLPAGTSYEQYF

j_call: TRBJ2-7
v_call: TRBV2
d_call: NA
clone_size: NA
cdr3_nt: TGTGCCAGCAGTGAAGCCCGTCTACAGGGTCCCTACGAGCAGTACTTC
cdr3_aa: CASSEARLQGPYEQYF

j_call: TRBJ1-3
v_call: TRBV6-5
d_call: NA
clone_size: NA
cdr3_nt: TGTGCCAGCAGACAACCGGGACTATCTGGAAACACCATATATTTT
cdr3_aa: CASRQPGLSGNTIYF

j_call: TRBJ2-3
v_call: TRBV15
d_call: TRBD1
clone_size: NA
cdr3_nt: TGTGCCACCAGCTCAGGACAGGGGGCCACAGATACGCAGTATTTT
cdr3_aa: CATSSGQGATDTQYF

j_call: TRBJ2-3
v_call: TRBV7-9
d_call: NA
clone_size: few
cdr3_nt: TGTGCCAGCAGCCTCACAGATACGCAGTATTTT
cdr3_aa: CASSLTDTQYF

j_call: TRBJ2-1
v_call: TRBV7-9
d_call: TRBD2
clone_size: NA
cdr3_nt: TGTGCCAGCAGCTTAGCTAGCGGGCTCTACAATGAGCAGTTCTTC
cdr3_aa: CASSLASGLYNEQFF

j_call: TRBJ2-7
v_call: TRBV11-2
d_call: TRBD2
clone_size: NA
cdr3_nt: TGTGCCAGCAGCTTAGTGACTAGCGGACTTGCCTACGAGCAGTACTTC
cdr3_aa: CASSLVTSGLAYEQYF

j_call: TRBJ2-7
v_call: TRBV10-3
d_call: NA
clone_size: once
cdr3_nt: TGTGCCATCAGTGTGTACCGGGGATCCTCGGACGAGCAGTACTTC
cdr3_aa: CAISVYRGSSDEQYF

j_call: TRBJ2-3
v_call: TRBV5-1
d_call: NA
clone_size: NA
cdr3_nt: TGCGCCAGCAGAAACCGGGACTCCCCGGATACGCAGTATTTT
cdr3_aa: CASRNRDSPDTQYF

j_call: TRBJ2-5
v_call: TRBV28
d_call: NA
clone_size: NA
cdr3_nt: TGTGCCGGCAGTTCCCAGGTTCAAGAGACCCAGTACTTC
cdr3_aa: CAGSSQVQETQYF

j_call: TRBJ2-5
v_call: TRBV10-1
d_call: TRBD2
clone_size: few
cdr3_nt: TGCGCCAGCAGTGCCCCCGGACTAGCGGGAGGGCAGTACTTC
cdr3_aa: CASSAPGLAGGQYF